This T cell receptor beta chain was observed in a study of CD8 T cells in Susac syndrome. Controls were healthy donors (matched for age and sex). Germline values: CDR1 MNHEY, CDR2 SMNVEV (reference sequence). The CDR3 contains 19 residues. Trimming at V came to 5 bases and at J to 1 base, leaving 16 bases not matched to a gene. Reverse transcription of about 0.5 to 1 ug RNA used random hexamers. A multiplex approach, immunoSEQ multiplex PCR, amplified TCR beta CDR3 across 54 Vbeta and 13 Jbeta. MiXCR was run by TCRdb on the immunoSEQ multiplex PCR reads, yielding one entry per CDR3 protein. This table has tens of thousands of distinct CDR3 sequences, about 92% appearing once.

This sequence was found in a human donor in good health. J is TRBJ1-5 and V is TRBV27; 8 nucleotides agree with TRBD1. The material sequenced was CD8+ T cells from PBMCs. CDR3 nucleotides: TGTGCCAGCAGTCAAACATTTGACAGGGGAGCGAACAGCAATCAGCCCCAGCATTTT. Encoded protein: CASSQTFDRGANSNQPQHF.